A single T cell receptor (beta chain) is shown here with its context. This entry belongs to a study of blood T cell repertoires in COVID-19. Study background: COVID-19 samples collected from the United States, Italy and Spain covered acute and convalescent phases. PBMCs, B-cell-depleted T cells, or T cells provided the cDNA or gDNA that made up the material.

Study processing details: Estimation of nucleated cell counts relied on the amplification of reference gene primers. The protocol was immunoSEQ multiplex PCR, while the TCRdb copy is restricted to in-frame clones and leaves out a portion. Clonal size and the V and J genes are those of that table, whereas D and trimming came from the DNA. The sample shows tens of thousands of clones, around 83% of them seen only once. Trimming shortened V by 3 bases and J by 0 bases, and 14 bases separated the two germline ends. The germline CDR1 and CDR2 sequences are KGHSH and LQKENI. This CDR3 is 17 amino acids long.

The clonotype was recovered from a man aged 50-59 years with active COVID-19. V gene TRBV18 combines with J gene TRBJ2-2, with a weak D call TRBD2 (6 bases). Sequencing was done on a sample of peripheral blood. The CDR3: CASSPNLAEPNTGELFF. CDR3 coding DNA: TGTGCCAGCTCACCGAATTTAGCGGAGCCGAACACCGGGGAGCTGTTTTTT.